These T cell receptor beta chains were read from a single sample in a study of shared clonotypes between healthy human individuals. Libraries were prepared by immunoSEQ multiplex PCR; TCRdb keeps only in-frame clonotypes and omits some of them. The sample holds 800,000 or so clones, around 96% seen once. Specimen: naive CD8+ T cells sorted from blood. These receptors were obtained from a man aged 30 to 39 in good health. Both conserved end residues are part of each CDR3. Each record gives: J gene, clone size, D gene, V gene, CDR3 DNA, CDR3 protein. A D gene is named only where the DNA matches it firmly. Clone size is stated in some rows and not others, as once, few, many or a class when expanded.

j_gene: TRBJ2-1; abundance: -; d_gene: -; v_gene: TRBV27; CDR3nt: TGTGCCAGCAGTTTCCTGGCGGGGAGCTCCTACAATGAGCAGTTCTTC; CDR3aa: CASSFLAGSSYNEQFF
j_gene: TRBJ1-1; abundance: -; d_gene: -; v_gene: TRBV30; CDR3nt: TGTGCCTGGATGGTGGGGACACAGAACACTGAAGCTTTCTTT; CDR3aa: CAWMVGTQNTEAFF
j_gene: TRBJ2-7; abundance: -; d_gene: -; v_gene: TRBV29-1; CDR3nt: TGCAGCTTTGCAGGCGACTCCTACGAGCAGTACTTC; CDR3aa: CSFAGDSYEQYF
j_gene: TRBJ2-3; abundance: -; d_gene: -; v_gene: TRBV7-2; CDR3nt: TGTGCCAGCAGCTTCGACTCGGGTCTTTATAGCACAGATACGCAGTATTTT; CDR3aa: CASSFDSGLYSTDTQYF
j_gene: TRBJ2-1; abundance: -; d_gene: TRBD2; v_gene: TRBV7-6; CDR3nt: TGTGCCAGCAGCCAAGGGAGCGGGAGGGCCTTTAATGAGCAGTTCTTC; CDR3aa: CASSQGSGRAFNEQFF
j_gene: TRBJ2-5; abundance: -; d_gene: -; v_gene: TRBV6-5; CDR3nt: TGTGCCAGCAGTTCTCTCAGTTATCAAGAGACCCAGTACTTC; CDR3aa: CASSSLSYQETQYF
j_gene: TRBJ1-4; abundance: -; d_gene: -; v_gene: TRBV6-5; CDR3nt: TGTGCCAGCAGTTACACGCCAGGGGAATTCAGCGAAAAACTGTTTTTT; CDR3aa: CASSYTPGEFSEKLFF
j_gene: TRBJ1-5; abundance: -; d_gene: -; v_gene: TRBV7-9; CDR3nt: TGTGCCAGCAGCTTAGCGTCAGGGACTGAGGAGCCCCAGCATTTT; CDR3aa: CASSLASGTEEPQHF
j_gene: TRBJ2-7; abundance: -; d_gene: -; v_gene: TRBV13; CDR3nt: TGTGCCAGCAGCTTACAGGCTAGCTACGAGCAGTACTTC; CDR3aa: CASSLQASYEQYF
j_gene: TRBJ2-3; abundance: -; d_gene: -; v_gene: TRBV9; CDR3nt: TGTGCCAGCAGCGTTTGGGACACAGATACGCAGTATTTT; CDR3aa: CASSVWDTDTQYF
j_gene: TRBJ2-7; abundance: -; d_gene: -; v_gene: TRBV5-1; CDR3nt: TGCGCCAGCAGCTTGGACAGCTTCTCCTTAAACTACGAGCAGTACTTC; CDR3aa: CASSLDSFSLNYEQYF
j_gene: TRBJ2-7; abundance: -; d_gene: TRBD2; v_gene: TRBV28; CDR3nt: TGTGCCAGCAGTCTTAGCGGGAGGGCCTCCGAGCAGTACTTC; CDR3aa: CASSLSGRASEQYF
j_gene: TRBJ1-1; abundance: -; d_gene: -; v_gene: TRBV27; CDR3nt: TGTGCCAGCTCCAACTCGCCGGCGAACACTGAAGCTTTCTTT; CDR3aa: CASSNSPANTEAFF
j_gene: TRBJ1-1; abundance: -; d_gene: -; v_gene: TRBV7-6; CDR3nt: TGTGCCAGCAGCTTAGCGGGAGGACAGACTGTCCCGACTGAAGCTTTCTTT; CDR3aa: CASSLAGGQTVPTEAFF
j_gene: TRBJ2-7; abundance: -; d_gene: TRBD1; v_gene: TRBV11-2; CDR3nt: TGTGCCAGCAGCTTAGGTGGGGGACCGGGACAGGGAATCTACGAGCAGTACTTC; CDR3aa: CASSLGGGPGQGIYEQYF
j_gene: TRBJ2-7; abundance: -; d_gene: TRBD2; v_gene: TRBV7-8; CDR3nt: TGTGCCAGCAGCGTATATTCCGGGACTAGCTTTGGCGAGCAGTACTTC; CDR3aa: CASSVYSGTSFGEQYF
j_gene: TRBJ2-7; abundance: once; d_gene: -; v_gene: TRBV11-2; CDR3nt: TGTGCCAGCAGCCTCGGCCCTTCCTACGAGCAGTACTTC; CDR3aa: CASSLGPSYEQYF
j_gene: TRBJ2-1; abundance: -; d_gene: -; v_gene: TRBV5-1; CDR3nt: TGCGCCAGCAGCTTTTTAGGGACTCGGAATGAGCAGTTCTTC; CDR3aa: CASSFLGTRNEQFF
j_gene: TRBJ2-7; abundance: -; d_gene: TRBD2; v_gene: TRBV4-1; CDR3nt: TGCGCCAGCAGCCCCCCGGGCGGGAGTGAGGACGAGCAGTACTTC; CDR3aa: CASSPPGGSEDEQYF
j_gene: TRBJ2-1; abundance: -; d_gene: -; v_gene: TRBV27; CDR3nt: TGTGCCAGCAGTTTATTGGGGGATAAAGGAGACAATGAGCAGTTCTTC; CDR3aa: CASSLLGDKGDNEQFF
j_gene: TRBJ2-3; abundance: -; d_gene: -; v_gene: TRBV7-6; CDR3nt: TGTGCCAGCACCTATTTCCGGGGCGACAGAAGCACAGATACGCAGTATTTT; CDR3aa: CASTYFRGDRSTDTQYF
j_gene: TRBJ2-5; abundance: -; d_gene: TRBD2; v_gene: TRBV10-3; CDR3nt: TGTGCCATCAGTGGGGGTTTAGCGGGAGGGATACAAGAGACCCAGTACTTC; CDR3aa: CAISGGLAGGIQETQYF
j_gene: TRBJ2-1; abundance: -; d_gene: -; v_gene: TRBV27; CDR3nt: TGTGCCAGCAGTTTTGGGGCGAGCTCCTACAATGAGCAGTTCTTC; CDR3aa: CASSFGASSYNEQFF
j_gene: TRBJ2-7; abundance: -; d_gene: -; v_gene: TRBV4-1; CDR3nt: TGCGCCAGCAGCCAAGTTCTCGGGACCTACGAGCAGTACTTC; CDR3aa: CASSQVLGTYEQYF
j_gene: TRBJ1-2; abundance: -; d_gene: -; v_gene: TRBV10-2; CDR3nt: TGCGCCAGCAGTGAAGGCTCTAACTATGGCTACACCTTC; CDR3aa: CASSEGSNYGYTF
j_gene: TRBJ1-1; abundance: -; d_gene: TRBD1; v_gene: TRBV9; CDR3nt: TGTGCCAGCAGCCCCGGGACAGTTAACACTGAAGCTTTCTTT; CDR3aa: CASSPGTVNTEAFF
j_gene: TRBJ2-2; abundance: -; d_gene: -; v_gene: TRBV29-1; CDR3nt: TGCAGCGTATACAGGAACACCGGGGAGCTGTTTTTT; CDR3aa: CSVYRNTGELFF
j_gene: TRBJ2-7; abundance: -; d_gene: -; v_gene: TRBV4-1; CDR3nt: TGCGCCAGCAGCCCGTCAAAGTACTACGAGCAGTACTTC; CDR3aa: CASSPSKYYEQYF
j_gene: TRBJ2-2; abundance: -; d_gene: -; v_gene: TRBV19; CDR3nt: TGTGCCAGTAGTAACCGGAACACCGGGGAGCTGTTTTTT; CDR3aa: CASSNRNTGELFF
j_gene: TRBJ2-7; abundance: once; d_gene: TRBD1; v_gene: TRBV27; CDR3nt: TGTGCCAGCAGTTTGACAGGGTTAGGCGACAACGAGCAGTACTTC; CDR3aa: CASSLTGLGDNEQYF
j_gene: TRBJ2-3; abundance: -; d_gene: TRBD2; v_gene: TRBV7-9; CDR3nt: TGTGCCAGCAGCTTAGGAAGCGGGGCGGGATTACTCACAGATACGCAGTATTTT; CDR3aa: CASSLGSGAGLLTDTQYF
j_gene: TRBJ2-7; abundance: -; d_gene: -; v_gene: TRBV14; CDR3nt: TGTGCCAGCAGCCAAGGATCAGGCCTGGGGGTCTACGAGCAGTACTTC; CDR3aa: CASSQGSGLGVYEQYF
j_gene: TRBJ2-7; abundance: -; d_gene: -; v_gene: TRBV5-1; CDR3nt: TGCGCCAGCAGCTCCCTTGGGGACGGCTACGAGCAGTACTTC; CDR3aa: CASSSLGDGYEQYF
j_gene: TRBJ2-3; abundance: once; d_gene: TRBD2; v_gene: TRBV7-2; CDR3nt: TGTGCCAGCAGCTTGGGGACTAGCGGGAAAATAGATACGCAGTATTTT; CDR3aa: CASSLGTSGKIDTQYF
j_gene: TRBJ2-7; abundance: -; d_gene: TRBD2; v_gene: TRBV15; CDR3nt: TGTGCCACCAGCAGAACGACTAGCGGGAATGCCCGCGAGCAGTACTTC; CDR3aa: CATSRTTSGNAREQYF
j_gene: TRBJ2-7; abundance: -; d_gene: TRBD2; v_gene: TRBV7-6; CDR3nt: TGTGCCAGCAGCTACGGTGGGACTAGCGGGACCTACGAGCAGTACTTC; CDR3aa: CASSYGGTSGTYEQYF
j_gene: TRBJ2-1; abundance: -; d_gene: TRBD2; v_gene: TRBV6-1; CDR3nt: TGTGCCAGCCGCCGGGGACTAGCTGCGGATGAGCAGTTCTTC; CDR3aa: CASRRGLAADEQFF
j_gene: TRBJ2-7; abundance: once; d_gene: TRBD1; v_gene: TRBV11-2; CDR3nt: TGTGCCAGCAGCTTAGGCAGGGACAGCATCTACGAGCAGTACTTC; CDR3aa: CASSLGRDSIYEQYF